What follows are 32 T cell receptor beta chains derived from one specimen sequenced in a study of post-analysis software for immune sequencing data. General study results and limits: TRBV5-6, TRBV5-1 and TRBV20-1 belonged to a set of about 5 TRBV segments that were more frequent in patients than controls.

The antigens for these receptors are not known. Prepared libraries of TCR beta cDNA carried unique molecular identifiers. From the PCR reads, TCRdb called clonotypes with MiXCR, one entry per CDR3 protein. The sample consists of about 400,000 distinct CDR3 sequences, less than 35% of them appearing once. The sequenced sample was blood. These receptor sequences come from a girl under 18 with multiple sclerosis.

This chain links TRBV20-1 with TRBJ2-5, with D hard to call. The germline V gene has CDR1 DFQATT and CDR2 SNEGSKA (reference sequence). Trimming took off 6 bases at V and 5 bases at J, with 16 bases between the two ends. This CDR3 contains 13 residues. The CDR3 is CSATSWGTETQYF. The CDR3 DNA is TGCAGTGCGACAAGTTGGGGAACGGAGACCCAGTACTTC.

The rearrangement links TRBV5-6 to TRBJ1-6, with a possible D match to TRBD1 (6 bases). Germline values: CDR1 SGHDT, CDR2 YYEEEE. The CDR3 has 14 amino acids. Trimming cost V 2 bases and J 8 bases, with 11 bases left between them. CDR3: CASSLQGLDSPLHF. The CDR3 DNA reads as TGTGCCAGCAGCTTACAGGGTTTGGATTCACCCCTCCACTTT.

A remark on this clonotype: Just one base apart from a much larger clone, this may be a read error. The chain has TRBV20-1 and TRBJ2-5; 10 bases align to TRBD2. V gave up 5 bases and J gave up 5 bases; unmatched junction bases: 11. CDR1 and CDR2 (germline): DFQATT, SNEGSKA (reference sequence). This CDR3 comprises 15 residues. CDR3 DNA: TGCAGTGCTGGCCTCCCTAGCGGGGGTTCGGAGACCCAGTACTTC. Residues: CSAGLPSGGSETQYF.

This chain joins TRBV6-5 and TRBJ2-1; either TRBD1 or TRBD2 may fit D (5 bases each). Germline assignment: CDR1 MNHEY and CDR2 SVGAGI. The germline V and J ends were trimmed by 4 bases and 4 bases, with 17 bases remaining between them. CDR3 length: 16 amino acids. The CDR3 here is CASSSLWGRTYNEQFF. CDR3 DNA: TGTGCCAGCAGTTCTCTCTGGGGGAGAACATACAATGAGCAGTTCTTC.

This clonotype was counted ten times or more. The chain links TRBV29-1 to TRBJ2-3; TRBD2 matches at 15 bases. Trimming at V came to 7 bases and at J to 3 bases, leaving 2 bases not matched to a gene. The CDR3 is 14 amino acids. Germline lookup yields CDR1 SQVTM and CDR2 ANQGSEA. The CDR3 coding sequence is TGCAGCGCCGGGACTAGCGGGGGGACAGATACGCAGTATTTT. This codes for CSAGTSGGTDTQYF.

J is TRBJ1-1 and V is TRBV4-3, with D possibly TRBD1 on 6 matching bases. The length of the CDR3 is 16 residues. The V gene lost 6 bases and the J gene lost 3 bases, with 20 bases spanning the gap. Per the germline V gene, CDR1 is LGHNA and CDR2 is YSLEER. CDR3 loop: CASSRTANPPDTEAFF. DNA for the CDR3: TGCGCCAGCAGTCGGACAGCCAACCCGCCGGACACTGAAGCTTTCTTT.

The V gene is TRBV7-3, the J gene TRBJ1-5; no firm D call. This CDR3 comprises 16 residues. Germline CDR1 reads SGHTA; CDR2 reads FQGTGA. The V end lost 5 bases, the J end lost 0 bases, and 14 bases lay between the germline ends. CDR3 in DNA: TGTGCCAGCAGCGGAGAGGAAAACTATAGCAATCAGCCCCAGCATTTT. This translates into CASSGEENYSNQPQHF.

CDR3 nucleotides: TGTGCCAGCAGCTTAGCGAATCGGCTACAGGACTATGGCTACACCTTC. It codes for CASSLANRLQDYGYTF. The chain links TRBV7-2 to TRBJ1-2; D is possibly TRBD1 (5 bases). Per germline, CDR1 SGHTA and CDR2 FQGNSA. The CDR3 covers 16 residues. Trimming took 0 bases from V and 3 from J, leaving 14 bases between them.

The chain uses TRBV2 and TRBJ2-3; the D gene could be TRBD1 or TRBD2 (5 bases each). CDR3 length: 13 residues. Germline CDR1 SNHLY, CDR2 FYNNEI. Trimming cost V 1 base and J 11 bases, with 13 bases left between them. CDR3: CASSEGGQGGQYF. CDR3 sequence (DNA): TGTGCCAGCAGTGAAGGCGGGCAGGGCGGGCAGTATTTT.

CDR3: CASSAGLAEYAYEQYF. CDR3 DNA sequence: TGTGCCAGCAGTGCAGGACTAGCAGAGTATGCCTACGAGCAGTACTTC. The rearrangement uses TRBV6-1 and TRBJ2-7; 8 bases line up with TRBD2. This CDR3 comprises 16 residues. The germline V gene has CDR1 MNHNS and CDR2 SASEGT. V was clipped by 4 bases and J by 2 bases; unmatched bases: 10.

Comments on this clonotype: At one boundary the junction diverges from the germline segment, which might be a read error. The chain uses TRBV5-1 and TRBJ2-3; TRBD1 matches 8 bases. Germline V CDR1 and CDR2: SGHRS, YFSETQ. The CDR3 sequence is 16 residues long. CDR3 nucleotide sequence: TGCGCCGGCAGCTTGGGGCGACAGGGGAGCACAGATACGCAGTATTTT. It encodes CAGSLGRQGSTDTQYF. Combining the CDR3 with reference TRBV5-1 and TRBJ2-3 gives the whole variable domain KAGVTQTPRYLIKTRGQQVTLSCSPISGHRSVSWYQQTPGQGLQFLFEYFSETQRNKGNFPGRFSGRQFSNSRSEMNVSTLELGDSALYLCAGSLGRQGSTDTQYFGPGTRLTVL.

V and J are TRBV12-3 or TRBV12-4 and TRBJ2-1, with TRBD2 matching 9 bases. J lost 5 bases, V lost 5 bases, and 4 bases had no gene match. The CDR3 is made up of 14 amino acids. CDR3 sequence (DNA): TGTGCCAGCAGTCCTAGCGGGGCGAACAATGAGCAGTTCTTC. Its translation: CASSPSGANNEQFF.

This clonotype came up many times. J is TRBJ2-1 and V is TRBV5-5, with no clear D. From germline, CDR1 is SGHKS and CDR2 YYEKEE (reference sequence). This CDR3 is 13 amino acids long. The germline V and J ends were trimmed by 6 bases and 6 bases, with 13 bases remaining between them. CDR3: CASTLRPPNEQFF. The DNA of the CDR3 is TGTGCCAGCACCCTGCGGCCGCCCAATGAGCAGTTCTTC. The whole variable domain, remainder taken from reference TRBV5-5 and TRBJ2-1, is DAGVTQSPTHLIKTRGQQVTLRCSPISGHKSVSWYQQVLGQGPQFIFQYYEKEERGRGNFPDRFSARQFPNYSSELNVNALLLGDSALYLCASTLRPPNEQFFGPGTRLTVL.

This chain links TRBV20-1 with TRBJ1-1; a possible D gene is TRBD1 (6 bases). Between the trimmed V and J ends, which lost 6 bases and 2 bases, there was a span of 22 bases. Germline assignment: CDR1 DFQATT and CDR2 SNEGSKA (reference sequence). This CDR3 is built from 16 residues. DNA for the CDR3: TGCAGTGCCGATCCTATCAGGGGAAGGGCCAACACTGAAGCTTTCTTT. The encoded protein is CSADPIRGRANTEAFF.

The CDR3 nucleotides are TGCGCCAGCAGCCAAGTTCAGGGGGCGGAATACGAGCAGTACTTC. Translation gives CASSQVQGAEYEQYF. This chain uses TRBV4-3 with TRBJ2-7; TRBD1 agrees at 8 bases. The CDR3 runs 15 residues. After removal of 1 base from V and 4 bases from J, the junction contained 6 bases not matched to a gene. Looked up from germline, CDR1 is LGHNA and CDR2 is YSLEER.

Regarding this clonotype: Mismatch with germline at one junction end may stem from a read error. This chain joins TRBV5-1 and TRBJ2-5; no clear D. CDR3 length: 12 amino acids. Per the germline V gene, CDR1 is SGHRS and CDR2 is YFSETQ. The CDR3 is CASSPHQETQYF. The DNA of the CDR3 is TGCGCCAGCAGCCCCCACCAGGAGACCCAGTACTTC.

The chain has TRBV12-3 or TRBV12-4 and TRBJ1-2; TRBD1 might be the D (5 bases). This CDR3 is 13 amino acids long. Trimming removed 6 bases at V and 7 bases at J, with 15 bases between. This CDR3 is CASSRGAGTGYTF. The CDR3 DNA follows: TGTGCCAGCAGCCGCGGAGCAGGGACTGGCTACACCTTC.

The chain is built from TRBV6-6 and TRBJ2-1; a weak D match, TRBD2 (6 bases). V dropped 7 bases and J dropped 1 base, with 14 bases sitting between them. The germline V gene has CDR1 MNHNY and CDR2 SVGAGI (reference sequence). This CDR3 comprises 15 residues. CDR3 in amino acids: CASIVDGGSYNEQFF. DNA for the CDR3: TGTGCCAGCATTGTAGACGGGGGTTCCTACAATGAGCAGTTCTTC.

The chain recombines TRBV7-2 with TRBJ2-4; perhaps D is TRBD1 or TRBD2 (7 bases each). There are 14 residues in the CDR3. Germline V CDR1 and CDR2: SGHTA, FQGNSA. V lost 1 base and J lost 8, with 12 bases in between. Here the CDR3 reads CASSLGAGGDIQYF. The CDR3 nucleotides read TGTGCCAGCAGCTTAGGGGCAGGGGGGGACATTCAGTACTTC.

This chain joins TRBV6-2 or TRBV6-3 and TRBJ1-1; no clear D gene. V gave up 2 bases and J gave up 1 base, with 8 bases separating them. Germline-derived CDR1 and CDR2 are MNHEY and SVGEGT. The CDR3 covers 14 residues. The DNA of the CDR3 is TGTGCCAGCAGTTACAACACCAAGAACACTGAAGCTTTCTTT. Protein sequence: CASSYNTKNTEAFF.

This rearrangement joins TRBV25-1 to TRBJ1-2; the D gene is possibly TRBD1 (5 bases). Germline-derived CDR1 and CDR2 are MGHDK and SYGVNS. The CDR3 totals 12 residues. V lost 4 bases and J 8 bases, leaving 11 bases between the germline ends. CDR3 bases: TGTGCCAGCAGTGCTCACGGGGCGGGCTACACCTTC. As protein: CASSAHGAGYTF.

This clonotype turned up a few times. A much larger clone sits a single nucleotide away, making a read error possible. The chain joins TRBV29-1 to TRBJ2-3; TRBD1 or TRBD2 may be the D gene (5 bases each). This CDR3 is 12 amino acids long. Per the germline V gene, CDR1 is SQVTM and CDR2 is ANQGSEA. The CDR3 loop reads CSGEGTGATQYF. CDR3 nucleotide sequence: TGCAGCGGTGAAGGCACCGGGGCTACGCAGTATTTT.

There are a few counts of this clonotype. CDR3 in amino acids: CASRRDRGQDTQYF. The CDR3 DNA reads as TGTGCCAGCAGAAGGGACAGGGGGCAAGATACGCAGTATTTT. The chain combines TRBV12-3 or TRBV12-4 with TRBJ2-3; 12 bases fit TRBD1. V lost 6 bases and J lost 5; bases outside the gene matches: 3. This CDR3 has 14 residues.

This clonotype has a handful of counts. This chain uses TRBV7-3 with TRBJ2-1; 8 bases are shared with TRBD2. This CDR3 is built from 15 residues. Germline-derived CDR1 and CDR2 are SGHTA and FQGTGA. V shed 4 bases and J 8 bases; nucleotides not matched to a gene: 10. The CDR3 loop is CASSSTGTRVDEQFF. In DNA form, the CDR3 reads TGTGCCAGCAGCTCCACCGGGACTAGAGTCGATGAGCAGTTCTTC.

In DNA form, the CDR3 reads TGTGCCACCGCGGACAGGGGCCCCCAAGGCGAGACCCAGTACTTC. Amino acid sequence: CATADRGPQGETQYF. The chain is built from TRBV6-6 and TRBJ2-5; TRBD1 agrees at 9 bases. The V and J ends lost 10 bases and 5 bases, in that order; junction bases with no gene match: 14. The V gene's germline CDR1 is MNHNY and CDR2 SVGAGI (reference sequence). CDR3 size: 15 residues.

This clonotype was found once. The rearrangement uses TRBV28 and TRBJ2-5; D call uncertain. V was cut by 8 bases and J by 1 base, with 17 bases left in between. Germline CDR1 reads MDHEN; CDR2 reads SYDVKM. The CDR3 covers 15 residues. The CDR3 nucleotides are TGTGCCAGCGTCCCCATGAGTTTAGCCCAAGAGACCCAGTACTTC. It is translated as CASVPMSLAQETQYF.

V is TRBV7-9 and J is TRBJ1-2; D gene uncertain. Trimming took off 6 bases at V and 6 bases at J, with 17 bases between the two ends. The CDR3 consists of 14 residues. From germline, CDR1 is SEHNR and CDR2 FQNEAQ (reference sequence). This CDR3 reads CASRGPARRDGYTF. As DNA, the CDR3 is TGTGCCAGCAGAGGGCCGGCTAGGCGGGATGGCTACACCTTC.

The rearrangement uses TRBV12-3 or TRBV12-4 and TRBJ1-5; no firm D call. This CDR3 comprises 13 residues. Trimming cost V 8 bases and J 7 bases, with 15 bases left between them. CDR3 coding DNA: TGTGCCAGCGTACACGATACGGGGCAGCCCCAGCATTTT. Protein product: CASVHDTGQPQHF.

The rearrangement links TRBV3-1 to TRBJ2-7; no clear D. Germline CDR1 is LGHDT and CDR2 is YNNKEL (reference sequence). The ends were cut back, 0 bases at V and 6 bases at J, with 9 bases in the middle. This CDR3 is built from 13 residues. The CDR3 sequence: CASSQDWSVEQYF. CDR3 in DNA: TGTGCCAGCAGCCAAGACTGGTCGGTCGAGCAGTACTTC.

The chain combines TRBV5-8 with TRBJ2-7; D is possibly TRBD1 or TRBD2 (5 bases each). Between the trimmed V and J ends, which lost 0 bases and 4 bases, there was a span of 14 bases. This CDR3 comprises 15 residues. CDR1 is SGHTS and CDR2 is YDEGEE in the germline V gene. For the CDR3, the DNA is TGTGCCAGCAGCTTGGCCCAGGGATCGGGGTACGAGCAGTACTTC. Its translation: CASSLAQGSGYEQYF.

This chain uses TRBV3-1 with TRBJ2-7; maybe TRBD1 (5 bases). The CDR3 has 14 residues. The germline CDR1 and CDR2 sequences are LGHDT and YNNKEL (reference sequence). The ends were cut back, 0 bases at V and 3 bases at J, with 9 bases in the middle. The CDR3 reads CASSQEGANYEQYF. DNA for the CDR3: TGTGCCAGCAGCCAAGAAGGGGCCAACTACGAGCAGTACTTC.

This rearrangement joins TRBV25-1 to TRBJ2-7; maybe TRBD2 (5 bases). Germline V gene sequence: CDR1 MGHDK, CDR2 SYGVNS. The CDR3 has 14 amino acids. V was trimmed by 4 bases and J by 1 base, leaving 11 bases between them. CDR3 loop: CASSAVGVSYEQYF. CDR3 bases: TGTGCCAGCAGTGCCGTCGGGGTTTCCTACGAGCAGTACTTC.